The source of this T cell receptor beta chain is a study of blood T cell repertoires in COVID-19. Overall study: Collection of acute and convalescent COVID-19 samples took place in the United States, Italy and Spain.

Clones were sequenced by immunoSEQ multiplex PCR, and TCRdb holds only the in-frame ones, with some missing. This sample has under 110,000 clones, with about 80% found just once. CDR1 and CDR2 (germline): GTSNPN, SVGIG (reference sequence). This CDR3 comprises 15 residues. Unmatched junction bases numbered 10, after V lost 5 bases and J lost 1 base. The material sequenced was peripheral blood. The chain combines TRBV30 with TRBJ2-7; 8 nucleotides line up with TRBD2. This TCR was sampled from an older woman with acute or convalescent COVID-19. The CDR3 is CAWSLGLAASYEQYF. In DNA, the CDR3 is TGTGCCTGGTCCTTAGGACTAGCCGCGTCCTACGAGCAGTACTTC.